Sequencing of this T cell receptor beta chain was carried out in a study of T cells in tuberculosis. Measured with immunoSEQ multiplex PCR; TCRdb has only the in-frame clones, and not every one. The sample includes 37,000 or so clones, almost 95% of them seen just once. Germline V gene lookup returns CDR1 GTSNPN and CDR2 SVGIG (reference sequence). CDR3 length: 16 residues. Trimming removed 0 bases at V and 4 bases at J, with 18 bases between. Sequenced sample: PBMCs. The rearrangement joins TRBV30 to TRBJ1-2, with a possible D match to TRBD1 (6 bases). The receptor's source is a donor aged 10-29 years with latent tuberculosis or without tuberculosis infection. Some clones in this sample may be carry-over from other donors' samples. The CDR3 spells CAWSVGRGSLRYGYTF. The CDR3 region has the DNA TGTGCCTGGAGTGTGGGAAGGGGGTCCCTCCGCTATGGCTACACCTTC.